The sequence of this TCR beta chain was determined in a study of cytomegalovirus exposure and HLA in healthy donors. For this clone: The target antigen is unknown.

PCR employed 60 Vbeta and 13 Jbeta primers. Sequenced by immunoSEQ multiplex PCR; TCRdb stores in-frame clones only, minus some. The table records 150,000 or so clones, 65% to 80% of them present only once. Study-level results: Both high specificity and high sensitivity reportedly marked the classifier's diagnosis of cytomegalovirus status.

This TCR came from a man aged 35-49 years in good health and CMV-seropositive. Material for sequencing was PBMCs.

The CDR3 sequence is CSAAGGNKYNEQFF. For the CDR3, the DNA is TGCAGCGCTGCGGGGGGGAACAAGTACAATGAGCAGTTCTTC. The genes are TRBV29-1 and TRBJ2-1; TRBD2 matches at 9 bases. This CDR3 has 14 residues. V dropped 7 bases and J dropped 4; count of bases not matched to a gene: 8. Looked up from germline, CDR1 is SQVTM and CDR2 is ANQGSEA.